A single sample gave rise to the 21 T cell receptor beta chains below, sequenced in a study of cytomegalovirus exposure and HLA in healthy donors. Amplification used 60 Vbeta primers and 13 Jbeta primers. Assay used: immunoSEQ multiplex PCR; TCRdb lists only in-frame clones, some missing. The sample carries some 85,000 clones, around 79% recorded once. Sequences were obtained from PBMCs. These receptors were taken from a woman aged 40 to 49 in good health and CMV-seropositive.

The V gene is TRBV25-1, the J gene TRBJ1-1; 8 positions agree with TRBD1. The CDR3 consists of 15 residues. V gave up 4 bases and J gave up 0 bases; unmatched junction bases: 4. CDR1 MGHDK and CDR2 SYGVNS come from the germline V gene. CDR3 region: CASSGWTGLNTEAFF. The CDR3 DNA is TGTGCCAGCAGTGGGTGGACAGGGCTGAACACTGAAGCTTTCTTT.

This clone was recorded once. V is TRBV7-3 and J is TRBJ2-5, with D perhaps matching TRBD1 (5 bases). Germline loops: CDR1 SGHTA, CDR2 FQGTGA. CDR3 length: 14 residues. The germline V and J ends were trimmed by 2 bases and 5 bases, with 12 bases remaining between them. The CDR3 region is CASSLGRAGETQYF. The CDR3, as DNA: TGTGCCAGCAGCTTAGGCAGGGCCGGGGAGACCCAGTACTTC. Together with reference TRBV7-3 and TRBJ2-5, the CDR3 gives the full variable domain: GAGVSQTPSNKVTEKGKYVELRCDPISGHTALYWYRQSLGQGPEFLIYFQGTGAADDSGLPNDRFFAVRPEGSVSTLKIQRTERGDSAVYLCASSLGRAGETQYFGPGTRLLVL.

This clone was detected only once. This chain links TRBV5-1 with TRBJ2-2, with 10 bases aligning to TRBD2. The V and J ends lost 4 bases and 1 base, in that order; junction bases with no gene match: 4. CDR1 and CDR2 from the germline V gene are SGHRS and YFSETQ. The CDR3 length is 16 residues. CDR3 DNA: TGCGCCAGCAGCACGATAGCGGGAGGGAACACCGGGGAGCTGTTTTTT. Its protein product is CASSTIAGGNTGELFF.

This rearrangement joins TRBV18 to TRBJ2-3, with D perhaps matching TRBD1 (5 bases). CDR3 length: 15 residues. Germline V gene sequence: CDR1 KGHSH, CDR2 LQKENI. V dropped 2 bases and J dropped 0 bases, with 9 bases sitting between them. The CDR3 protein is CASSPGAVSTDTQYF. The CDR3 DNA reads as TGTGCCAGCTCACCAGGGGCAGTGAGCACAGATACGCAGTATTTT.

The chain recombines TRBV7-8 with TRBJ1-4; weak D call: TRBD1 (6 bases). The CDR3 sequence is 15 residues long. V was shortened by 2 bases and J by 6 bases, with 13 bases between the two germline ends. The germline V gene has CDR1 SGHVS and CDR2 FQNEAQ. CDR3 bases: TGTGCCAGCAGCTTAATCAGGGGTGGGGATGAAAAACTGTTTTTT. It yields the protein CASSLIRGGDEKLFF.

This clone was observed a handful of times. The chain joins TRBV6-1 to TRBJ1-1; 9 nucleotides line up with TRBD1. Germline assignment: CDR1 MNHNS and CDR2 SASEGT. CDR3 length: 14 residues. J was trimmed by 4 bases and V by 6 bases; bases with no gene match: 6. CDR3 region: CASRRGQGTTEAFF. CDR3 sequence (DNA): TGTGCCAGCAGGAGGGGACAGGGTACCACTGAAGCTTTCTTT.

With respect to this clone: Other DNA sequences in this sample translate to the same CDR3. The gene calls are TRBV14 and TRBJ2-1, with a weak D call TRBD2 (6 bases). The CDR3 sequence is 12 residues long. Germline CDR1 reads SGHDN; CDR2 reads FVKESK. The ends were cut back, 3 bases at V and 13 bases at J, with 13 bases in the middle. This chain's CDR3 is CASSHGGTTQFF. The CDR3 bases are TGTGCCAGCAGCCACGGGGGAACTACTCAGTTCTTC.

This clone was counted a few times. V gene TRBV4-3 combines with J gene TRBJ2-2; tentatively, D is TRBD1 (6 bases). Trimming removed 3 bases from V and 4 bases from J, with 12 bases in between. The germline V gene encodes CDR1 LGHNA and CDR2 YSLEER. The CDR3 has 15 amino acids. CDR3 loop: CASSQGQRATGELFF. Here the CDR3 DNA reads TGCGCCAGCAGCCAGGGACAAAGGGCCACCGGGGAGCTGTTTTTT.

The CDR3 bases are TGCAGCGTCGTCTTTGGGGGGTTGGAAGAGACCCAGTACTTC. Encoded protein: CSVVFGGLEETQYF. The V gene is TRBV29-1, the J gene TRBJ2-5, with a weak D call TRBD2 (6 bases). Looked up from germline, CDR1 is SQVTM and CDR2 is ANQGSEA. The CDR3 totals 14 residues. Deletions cut 6 bases from V and 3 bases from J, with 17 bases between.

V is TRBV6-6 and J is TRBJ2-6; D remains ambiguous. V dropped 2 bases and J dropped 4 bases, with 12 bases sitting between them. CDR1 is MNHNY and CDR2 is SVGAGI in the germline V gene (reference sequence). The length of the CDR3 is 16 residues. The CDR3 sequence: CASSYVIDAGANVLTF. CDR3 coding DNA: TGTGCCAGCAGTTACGTGATAGATGCCGGGGCCAACGTCCTGACTTTC.

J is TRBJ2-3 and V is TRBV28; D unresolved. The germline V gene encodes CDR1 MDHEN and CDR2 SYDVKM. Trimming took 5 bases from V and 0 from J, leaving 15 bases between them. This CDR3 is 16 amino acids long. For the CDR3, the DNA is TGTGCCAGCAGTCAGAAAGCGCCCCCGAGCACAGATACGCAGTATTTT. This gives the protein CASSQKAPPSTDTQYF.

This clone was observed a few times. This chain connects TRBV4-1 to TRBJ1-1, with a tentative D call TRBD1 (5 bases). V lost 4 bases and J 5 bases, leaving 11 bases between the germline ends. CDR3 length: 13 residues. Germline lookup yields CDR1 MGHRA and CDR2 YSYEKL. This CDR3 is CASSLREETEAFF. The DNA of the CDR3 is TGCGCCAGCAGCCTCAGGGAGGAGACTGAAGCTTTCTTT.

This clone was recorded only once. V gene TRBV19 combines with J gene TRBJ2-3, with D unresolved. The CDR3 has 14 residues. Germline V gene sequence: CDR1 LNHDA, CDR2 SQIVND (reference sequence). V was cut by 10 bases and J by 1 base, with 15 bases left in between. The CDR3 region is CATLGTLGTDTQYF. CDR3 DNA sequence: TGTGCCACCTTGGGCACACTCGGCACAGATACGCAGTATTTT.

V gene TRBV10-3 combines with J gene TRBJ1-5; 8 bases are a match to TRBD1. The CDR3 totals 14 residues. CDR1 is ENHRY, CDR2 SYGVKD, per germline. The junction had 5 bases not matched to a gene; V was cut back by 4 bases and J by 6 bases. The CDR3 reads CAISGDRGGQPQHF. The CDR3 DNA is TGTGCCATCAGTGGCGACAGGGGCGGTCAGCCCCAGCATTTT.

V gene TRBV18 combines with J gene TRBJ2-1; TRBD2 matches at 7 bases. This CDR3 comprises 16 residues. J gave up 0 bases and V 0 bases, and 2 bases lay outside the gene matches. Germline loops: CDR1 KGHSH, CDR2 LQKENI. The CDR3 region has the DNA TGTGCCAGCTCACCACCGGGGGGGAGCTCCTACAATGAGCAGTTCTTC. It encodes CASSPPGGSSYNEQFF.

The CDR3 loop is CAISFGTVDYEQYF. The CDR3 DNA reads as TGTGCCATCAGTTTCGGGACAGTAGATTACGAGCAGTACTTC. The chain has TRBV10-3 and TRBJ2-5, with 7 bases aligning to TRBD1. The J call may be incorrect, as the DNA end agrees better with TRBJ2-7. This CDR3 comprises 14 residues. CDR1 is ENHRY, CDR2 SYGVKD, per germline.

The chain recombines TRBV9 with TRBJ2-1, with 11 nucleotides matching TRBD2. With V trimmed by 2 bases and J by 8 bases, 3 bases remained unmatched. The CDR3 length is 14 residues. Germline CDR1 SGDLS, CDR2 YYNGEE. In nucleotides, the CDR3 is TGTGCCAGCAGCGTTAGCGGGAGGGTAGATGAGCAGTTCTTC. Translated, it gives CASSVSGRVDEQFF.

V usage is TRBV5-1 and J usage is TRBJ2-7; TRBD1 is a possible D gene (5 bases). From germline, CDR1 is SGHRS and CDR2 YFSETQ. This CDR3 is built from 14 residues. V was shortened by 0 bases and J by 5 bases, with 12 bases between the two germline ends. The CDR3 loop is CASSLGQGVHEQYF. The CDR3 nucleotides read TGCGCCAGCAGCTTGGGCCAGGGCGTCCACGAGCAGTACTTC.

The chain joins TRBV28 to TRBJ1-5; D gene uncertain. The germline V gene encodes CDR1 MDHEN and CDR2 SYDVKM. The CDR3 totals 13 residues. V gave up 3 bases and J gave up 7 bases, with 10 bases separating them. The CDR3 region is CASSFVVEQPQHF. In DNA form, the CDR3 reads TGTGCCAGCAGTTTTGTGGTTGAGCAGCCCCAGCATTTT.

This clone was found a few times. In DNA form, the CDR3 reads TGCGCCAGCAGCCACGGGACAGGGCTAGATACGCAGTATTTT. Translated, it gives CASSHGTGLDTQYF. The rearrangement links TRBV4-3 to TRBJ2-3; the match to TRBD1 covers 9 bases. The CDR3 runs to 14 residues. The trim removed 3 bases at V and 5 bases at J, leaving 3 bases unmatched. Germline V gene lookup returns CDR1 LGHNA and CDR2 YSLEER.

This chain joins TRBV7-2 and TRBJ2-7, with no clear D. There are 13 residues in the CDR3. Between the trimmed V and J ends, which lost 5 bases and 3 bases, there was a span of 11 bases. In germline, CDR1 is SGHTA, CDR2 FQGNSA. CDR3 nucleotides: TGTGCCAGCAGCCATCGTAGCCGCTACGAGCAGTACTTC. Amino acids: CASSHRSRYEQYF.